This T cell receptor (beta chain) was sequenced in a study of patients and donors after allogeneic stem cell transplantation. This clonotype was picked up a small number of times. V shed 6 bases and J 2 bases; nucleotides not matched to a gene: 7. CDR1 is DFQATT, CDR2 SNEGSKA, per germline (reference sequence). This CDR3 comprises 13 residues. Using its own MiXCR run on the RT-PCR reads, TCRdb lists one record per CDR3 protein. The table includes approximately 200,000 distinct CDR3 sequences, roughly 13% detected once. This chain joins TRBV20-1 and TRBJ2-7; 7 nucleotides agree with TRBD2. This clonotype was sampled from a human donor who was either an allogeneic HSCT recipient or a stem cell or donor lymphocyte infusion donor (not recorded which). It is not recorded whose cells these are; they may come from a transplant donor. The source material was blood, either unsorted or a sorted T cell fraction (not recorded which). DNA for the CDR3: TGCAGTGCCCGCGGGAGAGGGACCTACGAGCAGTACTTC. Translating gives CSARGRGTYEQYF.